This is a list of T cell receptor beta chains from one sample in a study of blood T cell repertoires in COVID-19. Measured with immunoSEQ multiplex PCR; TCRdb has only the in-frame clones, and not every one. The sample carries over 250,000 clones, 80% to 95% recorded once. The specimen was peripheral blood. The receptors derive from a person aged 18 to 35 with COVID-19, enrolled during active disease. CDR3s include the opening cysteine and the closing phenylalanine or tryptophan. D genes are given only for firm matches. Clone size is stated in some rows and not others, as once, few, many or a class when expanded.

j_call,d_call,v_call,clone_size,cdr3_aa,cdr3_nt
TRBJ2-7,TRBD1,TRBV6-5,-,CASIRAGTDPYEQYF,TGTGCCAGCATTAGAGCCGGGACAGACCCCTACGAGCAGTACTTC
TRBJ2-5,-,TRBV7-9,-,CASRGRGWDQETQYF,TGTGCCAGCAGAGGGAGAGGTTGGGACCAAGAGACCCAGTACTTC
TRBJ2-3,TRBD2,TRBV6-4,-,CASKFLAGGLPDTQYF,TGTGCCAGCAAATTTCTAGCGGGAGGGCTCCCAGATACGCAGTATTTT
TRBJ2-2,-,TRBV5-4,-,CASSLGSYYTGELFF,TGTGCCAGCAGCTTGGGATCCTATTACACCGGGGAGCTGTTTTTT
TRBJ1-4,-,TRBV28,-,CASTSRGDEKLFF,TGTGCCAGCACATCTCGGGGTGATGAAAAACTGTTTTTT
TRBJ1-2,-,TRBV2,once,CASSESAGGGYGYTF,TGTGCCAGCAGTGAGTCTGCGGGAGGGGGCTATGGCTACACCTTC
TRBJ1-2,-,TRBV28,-,CASSEIANYGYTF,TGTGCCAGCAGCGAAATAGCTAACTATGGCTACACCTTC
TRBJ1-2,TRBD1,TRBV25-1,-,CASSGYSGGGGYTF,TGTGCCAGCAGCGGTTACTCAGGGGGCGGCGGCTACACCTTC
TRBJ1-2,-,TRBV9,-,CASSVARDKNYGYTF,TGTGCCAGCAGCGTAGCCCGGGACAAGAACTATGGCTACACCTTC
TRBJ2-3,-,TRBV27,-,CASSLILGTDTQYF,TGTGCCAGCAGTTTAATTCTCGGCACAGATACGCAGTATTTT
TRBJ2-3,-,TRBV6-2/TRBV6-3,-,CASSYSTWGSADTQYF,TGTGCCAGCAGTTACTCGACTTGGGGTAGCGCAGATACGCAGTATTTT
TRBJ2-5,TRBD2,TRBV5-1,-,CASSLVSAGVGETQYF,TGCGCCAGCAGCTTGGTCTCAGCGGGAGTAGGGGAGACCCAGTACTTC
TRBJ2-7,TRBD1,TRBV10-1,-,CASSDRQGAVYEQYF,TGCGCCAGCAGTGATCGACAGGGCGCGGTCTACGAGCAGTACTTC
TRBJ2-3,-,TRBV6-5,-,CASSPWAGTQYF,TGTGCCAGCAGTCCTTGGGCGGGTACGCAGTATTTT
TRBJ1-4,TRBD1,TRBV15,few,CATSRGQGRHEKLFF,TGTGCCACCAGCAGAGGACAGGGGAGGCATGAAAAACTGTTTTTT
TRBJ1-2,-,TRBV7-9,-,CASSYGTPYGYTF,TGTGCCAGCAGCTACGGGACACCGTATGGCTACACCTTC
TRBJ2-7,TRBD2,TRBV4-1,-,CASSQVAGGYEQYF,TGCGCCAGCAGCCAAGTGGCGGGAGGCTACGAGCAGTACTTC
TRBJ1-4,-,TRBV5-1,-,CASSSTGRDEKLFF,TGCGCCAGCAGCTCCACAGGGAGGGATGAAAAACTGTTTTTT
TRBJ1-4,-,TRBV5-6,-,CASSLVTGLEKLFF,TGTGCCAGCAGCTTGGTTACAGGGTTGGAAAAACTGTTTTTT
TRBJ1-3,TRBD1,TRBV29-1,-,CSAQGAGGNTIYF,TGCAGCGCCCAGGGGGCTGGTGGAAACACCATATATTTT
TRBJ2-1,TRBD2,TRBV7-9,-,CASSSVAGGGNEQFF,TGTGCCAGCAGCTCCGTAGCGGGAGGCGGTAATGAGCAGTTCTTC
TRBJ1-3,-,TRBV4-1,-,CASSQSHGNTIYF,TGCGCCAGCAGCCAGAGTCATGGAAACACCATATATTTT
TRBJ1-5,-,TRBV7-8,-,CASSLQGTIQPQHF,TGTGCCAGCAGCCTACAGGGAACTATTCAGCCCCAGCATTTT
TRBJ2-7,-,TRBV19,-,CASSTSSNRDEQYF,TGTGCCAGTAGCACAAGCTCAAACAGGGACGAGCAGTACTTC
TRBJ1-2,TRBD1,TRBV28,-,CASSLQTGAGYTF,TGTGCCAGCAGTTTACAAACAGGGGCCGGCTACACCTTC
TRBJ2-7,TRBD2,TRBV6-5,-,CASSLAGGYKYF,TGTGCCAGCAGCCTAGCGGGAGGCTACAAGTACTTC
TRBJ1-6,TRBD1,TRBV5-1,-,CASSSGQGGPPLHF,TGCGCCAGCAGTTCTGGACAGGGAGGTCCACCCCTCCACTTT
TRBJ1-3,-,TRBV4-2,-,CASSQDGPELPGNTIYF,TGTGCCAGCAGCCAAGATGGGCCCGAACTCCCTGGAAACACCATATATTTT
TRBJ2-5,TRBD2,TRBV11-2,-,CASSTTSGGVRDQYF,TGTGCCAGCAGCACGACTAGCGGGGGGGTTCGCGACCAGTACTTC
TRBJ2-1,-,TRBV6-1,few,CASSERGNEQFF,TGTGCCAGCAGTGAAAGGGGCAATGAGCAGTTCTTC
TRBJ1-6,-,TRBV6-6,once,CASMRGNSPLHF,TGTGCCAGCATGCGGGGGAATTCACCCCTCCACTTT
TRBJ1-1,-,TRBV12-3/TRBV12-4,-,CASSWSRNTEAFF,TGTGCCAGCAGTTGGTCGAGAAACACTGAAGCTTTCTTT
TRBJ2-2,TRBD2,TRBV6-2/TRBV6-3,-,CASSYHRAGNTGELFF,TGTGCCAGCAGTTACCACCGAGCGGGAAACACCGGGGAGCTGTTTTTT
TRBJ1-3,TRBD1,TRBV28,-,CASRQQGFGYTIYF,TGTGCCAGCAGACAACAGGGGTTCGGATACACCATATATTTT